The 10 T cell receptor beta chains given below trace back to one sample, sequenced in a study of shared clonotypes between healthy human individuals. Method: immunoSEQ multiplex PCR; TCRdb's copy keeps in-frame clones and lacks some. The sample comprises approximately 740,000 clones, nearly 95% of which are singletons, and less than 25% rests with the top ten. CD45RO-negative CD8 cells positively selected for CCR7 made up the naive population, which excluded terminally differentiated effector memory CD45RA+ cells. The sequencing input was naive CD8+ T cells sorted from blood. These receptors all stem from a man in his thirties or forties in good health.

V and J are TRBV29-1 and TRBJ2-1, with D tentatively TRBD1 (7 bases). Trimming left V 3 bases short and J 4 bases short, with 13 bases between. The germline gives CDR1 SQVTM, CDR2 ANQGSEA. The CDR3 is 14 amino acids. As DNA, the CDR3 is TGCAGCGTTGATACAGGGGAGGTATACAATGAGCAGTTCTTC. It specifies CSVDTGEVYNEQFF.

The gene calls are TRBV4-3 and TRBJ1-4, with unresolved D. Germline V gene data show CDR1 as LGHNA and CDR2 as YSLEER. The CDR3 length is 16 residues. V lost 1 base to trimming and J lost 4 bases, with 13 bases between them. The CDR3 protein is CASSQGVAGRNEKLFF. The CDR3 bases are TGCGCCAGCAGCCAAGGGGTAGCAGGTCGTAATGAAAAACTGTTTTTT.

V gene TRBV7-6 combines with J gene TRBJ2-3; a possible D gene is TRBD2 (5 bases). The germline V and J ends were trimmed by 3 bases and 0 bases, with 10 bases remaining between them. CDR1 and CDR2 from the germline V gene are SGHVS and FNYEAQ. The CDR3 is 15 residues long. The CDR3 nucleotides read TGTGCCAGCAGCTTCGGGCGGACTAGCACAGATACGCAGTATTTT. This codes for CASSFGRTSTDTQYF.

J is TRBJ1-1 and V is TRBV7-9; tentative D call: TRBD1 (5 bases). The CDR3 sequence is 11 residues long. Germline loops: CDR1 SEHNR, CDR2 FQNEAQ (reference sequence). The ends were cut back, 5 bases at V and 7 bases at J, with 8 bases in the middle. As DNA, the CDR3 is TGTGCCAGCAGCGACGGGGGTGAAGCTTTCTTT. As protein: CASSDGGEAFF.

CDR3 DNA sequence: TGCGCCAGCAGCCAAAGAGGGGATAGCAATCAGCCCCAGCATTTT. Translation gives CASSQRGDSNQPQHF. The V call is TRBV4-1, the J call TRBJ1-5, with D perhaps TRBD1 (5 bases). The CDR3 spans 15 residues. Per the germline V gene, CDR1 is MGHRA and CDR2 is YSYEKL. V lost 2 bases and J lost 0, with 8 bases in between.

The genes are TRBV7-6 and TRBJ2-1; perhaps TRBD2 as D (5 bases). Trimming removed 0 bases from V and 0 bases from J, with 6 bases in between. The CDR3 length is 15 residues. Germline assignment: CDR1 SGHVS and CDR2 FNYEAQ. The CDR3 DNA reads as TGTGCCAGCAGCTTAGCTAGCGACTCCTACAATGAGCAGTTCTTC. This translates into CASSLASDSYNEQFF.

CDR3 region: CASSLEVGGSRDEQYF. Here the CDR3 DNA reads TGTGCCAGCAGCTTGGAGGTCGGCGGGAGTCGCGACGAGCAGTACTTC. This rearrangement joins TRBV5-6 to TRBJ2-7, with 7 bases fitting TRBD2. The CDR3 covers 16 residues. Trimming removed 0 bases from V and 5 bases from J; junction bases left unmatched: 11. Germline V gene sequence: CDR1 SGHDT, CDR2 YYEEEE.

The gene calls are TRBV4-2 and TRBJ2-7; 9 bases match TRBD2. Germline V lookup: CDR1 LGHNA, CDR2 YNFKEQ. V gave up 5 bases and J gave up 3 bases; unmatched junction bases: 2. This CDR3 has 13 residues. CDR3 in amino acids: CASSGSGSYEQYF. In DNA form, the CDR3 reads TGTGCCAGCAGCGGTAGCGGGAGCTACGAGCAGTACTTC.

The CDR3 sequence is CASSSGTSGSYEQFF. The CDR3 DNA is TGTGCCAGCAGCTCCGGGACTAGCGGGAGCTATGAGCAGTTCTTC. This rearrangement joins TRBV13 to TRBJ2-1, with TRBD2 matching 14 bases. Germline V gene sequence: CDR1 PRHDT, CDR2 FYEKMQ (reference sequence). V trimming: 4 bases; J trimming: 8 bases; junction bases outside the gene matches: 4. The CDR3 covers 15 residues.

In DNA form, the CDR3 reads TGTGCCAGCAGCTTAGCGTTAGCGGCCACAGATACGCAGTATTTT. This encodes CASSLALAATDTQYF. The chain joins TRBV13 to TRBJ2-3; D is perhaps TRBD2 (6 bases). CDR3 length: 15 amino acids. CDR1 PRHDT and CDR2 FYEKMQ come from the germline V gene (reference sequence). V lost 1 base and J 2 bases, leaving 10 bases between the germline ends.